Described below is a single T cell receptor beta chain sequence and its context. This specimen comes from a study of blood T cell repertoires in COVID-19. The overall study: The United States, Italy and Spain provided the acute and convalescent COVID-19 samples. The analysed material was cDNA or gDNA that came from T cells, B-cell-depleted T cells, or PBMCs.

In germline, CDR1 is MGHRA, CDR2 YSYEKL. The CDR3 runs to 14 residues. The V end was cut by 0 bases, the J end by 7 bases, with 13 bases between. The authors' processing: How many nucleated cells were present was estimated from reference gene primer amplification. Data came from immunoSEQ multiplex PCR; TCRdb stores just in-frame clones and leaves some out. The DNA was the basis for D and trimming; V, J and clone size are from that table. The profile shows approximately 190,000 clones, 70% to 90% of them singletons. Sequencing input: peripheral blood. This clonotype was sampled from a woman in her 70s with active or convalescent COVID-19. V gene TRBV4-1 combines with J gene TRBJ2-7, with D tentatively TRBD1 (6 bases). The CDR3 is CASSQDHRVQEQYF. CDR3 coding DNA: TGCGCCAGCAGCCAAGATCACAGGGTTCAGGAGCAGTACTTC.